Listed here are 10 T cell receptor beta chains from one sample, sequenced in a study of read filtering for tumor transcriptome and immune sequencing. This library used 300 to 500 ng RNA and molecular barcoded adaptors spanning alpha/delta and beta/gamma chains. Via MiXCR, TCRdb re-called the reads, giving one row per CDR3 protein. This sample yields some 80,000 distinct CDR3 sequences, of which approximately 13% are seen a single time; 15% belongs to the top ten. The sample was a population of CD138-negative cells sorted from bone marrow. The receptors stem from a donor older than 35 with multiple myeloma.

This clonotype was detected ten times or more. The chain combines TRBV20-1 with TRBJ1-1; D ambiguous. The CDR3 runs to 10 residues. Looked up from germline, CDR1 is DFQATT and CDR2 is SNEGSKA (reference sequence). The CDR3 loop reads CSIPGIEAFF. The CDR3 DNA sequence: TGCAGCATTCCGGGGATTGAAGCTTTCTTT.

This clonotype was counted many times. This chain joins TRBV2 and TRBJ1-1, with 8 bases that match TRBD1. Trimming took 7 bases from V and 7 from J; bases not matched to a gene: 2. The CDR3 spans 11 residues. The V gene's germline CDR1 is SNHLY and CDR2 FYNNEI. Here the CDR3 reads CASTGTGEAFF. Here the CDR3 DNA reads TGTGCCAGCACTGGGACAGGTGAAGCTTTCTTT.

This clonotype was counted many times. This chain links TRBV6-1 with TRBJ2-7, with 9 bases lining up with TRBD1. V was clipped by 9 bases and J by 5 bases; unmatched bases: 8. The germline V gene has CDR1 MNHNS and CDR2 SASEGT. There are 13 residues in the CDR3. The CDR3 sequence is CASRDRVRNEQYF. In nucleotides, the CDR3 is TGTGCCAGTAGGGACAGGGTCCGTAACGAGCAGTACTTC.

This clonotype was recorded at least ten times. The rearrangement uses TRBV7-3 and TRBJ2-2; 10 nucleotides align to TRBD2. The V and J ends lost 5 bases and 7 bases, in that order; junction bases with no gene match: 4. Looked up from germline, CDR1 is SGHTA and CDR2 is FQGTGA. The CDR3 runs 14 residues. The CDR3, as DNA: TGTGCCAGCAGCCCAGGGACTAGCGACGGGGAGCTGTTTTTT. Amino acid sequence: CASSPGTSDGELFF. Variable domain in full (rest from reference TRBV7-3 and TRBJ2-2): GAGVSQTPSNKVTEKGKYVELRCDPISGHTALYWYRQSLGQGPEFLIYFQGTGAADDSGLPNDRFFAVRPEGSVSTLKIQRTERGDSAVYLCASSPGTSDGELFFGEGSRLTVL.

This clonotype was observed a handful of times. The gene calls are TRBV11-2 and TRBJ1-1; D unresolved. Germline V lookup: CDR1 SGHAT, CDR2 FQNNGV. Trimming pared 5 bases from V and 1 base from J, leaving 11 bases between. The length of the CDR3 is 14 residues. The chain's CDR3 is CASSLIAGNTEAFF. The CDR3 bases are TGTGCCAGCAGCCTTATAGCCGGGAACACTGAAGCTTTCTTT.

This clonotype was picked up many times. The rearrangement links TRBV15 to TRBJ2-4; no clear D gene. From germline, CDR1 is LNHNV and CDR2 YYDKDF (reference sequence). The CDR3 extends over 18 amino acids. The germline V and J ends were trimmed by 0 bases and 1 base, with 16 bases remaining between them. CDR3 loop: CATSRDRNTRAAKNIQYF. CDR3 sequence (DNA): TGTGCCACCAGCAGAGATCGAAACACCCGGGCGGCCAAAAACATTCAGTACTTC.

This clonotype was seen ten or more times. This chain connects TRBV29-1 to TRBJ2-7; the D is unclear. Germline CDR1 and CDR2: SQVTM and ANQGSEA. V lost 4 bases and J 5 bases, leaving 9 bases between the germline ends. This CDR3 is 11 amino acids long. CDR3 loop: CSVAYFNEQYF. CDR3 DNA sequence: TGCAGCGTTGCATACTTTAACGAGCAGTACTTC.

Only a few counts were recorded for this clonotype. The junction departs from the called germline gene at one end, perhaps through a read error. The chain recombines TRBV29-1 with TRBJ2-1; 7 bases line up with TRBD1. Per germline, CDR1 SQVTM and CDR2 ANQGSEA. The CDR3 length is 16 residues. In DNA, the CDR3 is TGCTGCGTTGATACACCGGACAGGAGCTCCTACAATGAGCAGTTCTTC. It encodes CCVDTPDRSSYNEQFF.

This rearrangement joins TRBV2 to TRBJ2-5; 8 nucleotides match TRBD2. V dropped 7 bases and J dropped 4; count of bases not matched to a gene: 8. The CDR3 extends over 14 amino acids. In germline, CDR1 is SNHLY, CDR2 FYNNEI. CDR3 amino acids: CASTRGGVRETQYF. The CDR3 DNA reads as TGTGCCAGCACCCGGGGGGGAGTTCGAGAGACCCAGTACTTC. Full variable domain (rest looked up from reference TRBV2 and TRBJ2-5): EPEVTQTPSHQVTQMGQEVILRCVPISNHLYFYWYRQILGQKVEFLVSFYNNEISEKSEIFDDQFSVERPDGSNFTLKIRSTKLEDSAMYFCASTRGGVRETQYFGPGTRLLVL.

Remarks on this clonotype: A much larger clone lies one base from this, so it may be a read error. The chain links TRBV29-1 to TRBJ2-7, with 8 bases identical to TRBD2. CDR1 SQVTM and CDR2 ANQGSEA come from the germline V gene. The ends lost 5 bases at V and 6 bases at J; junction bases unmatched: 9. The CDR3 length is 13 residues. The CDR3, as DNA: TGCAGCGTTCCCGGGACTAGGGGACCCGAGCAGTACTTC. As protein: CSVPGTRGPEQYF.